This paragraph reports one T cell receptor beta chain. The junction had 7 bases not matched to a gene; V was cut back by 6 bases and J by 5 bases. Germline lookup yields CDR1 SGHTA and CDR2 FQGNSA. CDR3 size: 14 residues. The source of the sample is a study of T cells after yellow fever vaccination. Study-level information: Researchers used SMART-Seq v4 Ultra Low Input to prepare fractions that had low cell numbers.

TCRdb itself ran the 5' RACE reads through MiXCR, one entry per CDR3 protein. The table records 300,000 or so distinct CDR3 sequences, around 9.3% of them present only once. The sequenced sample was CD4+ T cells sorted from PBMCs, obtained 5 days after the yellow fever booster vaccination. The rearrangement uses TRBV7-2 and TRBJ2-3, with 8 bases lining up with TRBD2. The sequence derives from a man aged 18 to 30 who received the YFV17D yellow fever vaccine. This CDR3 reads CASSQPGGVDTQYF. The CDR3, as DNA: TGTGCCAGCAGTCAGCCGGGAGGGGTAGATACGCAGTATTTT.